A selection of T cell receptor beta chains follows, all from one sample in a study of cytomegalovirus exposure and HLA in healthy donors. Here immunoSEQ multiplex PCR was the method, and the copy in TCRdb shows in-frame clones only, minus some. Here the sample spans around 120,000 clones, approximately 87% being singletons. The sequenced material came from PBMCs. These receptors all stem from a woman under 30 in good health and CMV-seropositive. Both conserved end residues are part of each CDR3. D genes are given only for firm matches. Clone size is not always given. Where it is, it says once, few, many or a class for expanded clones.

D gene | J gene | clone size | V gene | CDR3 protein | CDR3 DNA
- | TRBJ1-2 | - | TRBV4-1 | CASSQERQNYGYTF | TGCGCCAGCAGCCAAGAAAGACAGAATTATGGCTACACCTTC
- | TRBJ1-2 | few | TRBV25-1 | CASSRGGLGYTF | TGTGCCAGCAGTCGCGGAGGGCTTGGCTACACCTTC
- | TRBJ1-5 | - | TRBV4-1 | CASSPTDLGQQPQHF | TGCGCCAGCAGCCCTACCGACCTCGGACAGCAGCCCCAGCATTTT
TRBD2 | TRBJ2-7 | - | TRBV2 | CASSEALRGGRQYF | TGTGCCAGCAGTGAAGCGCTCCGGGGGGGGCGGCAGTACTTC
TRBD1 | TRBJ2-6 | - | TRBV5-4 | CATKTQGGFGANVLTF | TGTGCCACCAAAACACAGGGGGGCTTTGGGGCCAACGTCCTGACTTTC
- | TRBJ2-5 | once | TRBV6-5 | CASRHDRGGQETQYF | TGTGCCAGCAGACACGACAGAGGGGGTCAAGAGACCCAGTACTTC
TRBD2 | TRBJ2-7 | - | TRBV7-9 | CASSLGLAETYEQYF | TGTGCCAGCAGCCTCGGACTAGCGGAAACCTACGAGCAGTACTTC
- | TRBJ2-1 | - | TRBV28 | CASSLLAEYNEQFF | TGTGCCAGCAGTTTATTAGCGGAATACAATGAGCAGTTCTTC
- | TRBJ1-2 | - | TRBV7-9 | CASSSPQGNYGYTF | TGTGCCAGCAGCTCCCCCCAGGGGAACTATGGCTACACCTTC
- | TRBJ2-1 | - | TRBV15 | CATSRDSNRDPEQFF | TGTGCCACCAGCAGAGATAGTAACAGGGACCCCGAGCAGTTCTTC
- | TRBJ1-4 | - | TRBV11-2 | CASRGWDSTNEKLFF | TGTGCCAGCAGAGGTTGGGACTCAACTAATGAAAAACTGTTTTTT
TRBD1 | TRBJ1-4 | - | TRBV15 | CATSRARTGLVNEKLFF | TGTGCCACCAGCAGAGCACGGACAGGCTTGGTGAATGAAAAACTGTTTTTT
- | TRBJ2-7 | - | TRBV7-9 | CASSLLASPYEQYF | TGTGCCAGCAGCCTTCTAGCATCTCCTTACGAGCAGTACTTC
- | TRBJ1-5 | few | TRBV2 | CASSPQQLSNQPQHF | TGTGCCAGCAGTCCACAACAGCTTAGCAATCAGCCCCAGCATTTT
TRBD1 | TRBJ1-2 | - | TRBV5-6 | CASSRHRGGMDLGYTF | TGTGCCAGCAGCAGACACAGGGGGGGTATGGACCTTGGCTACACCTTC
TRBD2 | TRBJ2-6 | - | TRBV6-1 | CASSDERDVLTF | TGTGCCAGCAGTGATGAGCGGGATGTCCTGACTTTC
TRBD1 | TRBJ1-5 | - | TRBV28 | CASSPGTGRNQPQHF | TGTGCCAGCAGTCCGGGGACAGGAAGGAATCAGCCCCAGCATTTT
- | TRBJ1-1 | - | TRBV7-6 | CASSGGKGGTEAFF | TGTGCCAGCAGCGGGGGTAAGGGAGGCACTGAAGCTTTCTTT
- | TRBJ1-1 | - | TRBV4-1 | CASSQIGTPDLQAFF | TGCGCCAGCAGCCAGATAGGGACTCCGGATTTGCAAGCTTTCTTT
TRBD2 | TRBJ2-1 | - | TRBV29-1 | CSDTSGTYNEQFF | TGCAGCGATACTAGCGGAACCTACAATGAGCAGTTCTTC
TRBD1 | TRBJ2-7 | - | TRBV7-9 | CASSIWTGGARVQYF | TGTGCCAGCAGCATCTGGACAGGGGGAGCTAGGGTGCAGTACTTC
- | TRBJ1-1 | - | TRBV27 | CASDPTPVPTRNTEAFF | TGTGCCAGCGATCCCACCCCCGTCCCCACTCGGAACACTGAAGCTTTCTTT
TRBD2 | TRBJ2-3 | - | TRBV7-2 | CASSSRSGGQYF | TGTGCCAGCAGCTCACGAAGCGGGGGTCAGTATTTT
- | TRBJ2-7 | - | TRBV5-1 | CASSPEGRGSGEQYF | TGCGCCAGCAGCCCCGAGGGAAGGGGAAGCGGGGAGCAGTACTTC
TRBD1 | TRBJ1-2 | - | TRBV5-1 | CASRSDRAAYGYTF | TGCGCCAGCAGATCGGACAGGGCAGCTTATGGCTACACCTTC
- | TRBJ2-7 | - | TRBV7-9 | CASSLGISETYEQYF | TGTGCCAGCAGCTTGGGGATTAGCGAGACCTACGAGCAGTACTTC
- | TRBJ1-1 | - | TRBV21-1 | CASSPKDRGLLQNTEAFF | TGTGCCAGCAGCCCCAAGGACAGGGGGCTACTCCAGAACACTGAAGCTTTCTTT
TRBD2 | TRBJ2-3 | once | TRBV30 | CAWRRVAGEPDTQYF | TGTGCCTGGAGGAGGGTAGCGGGAGAGCCAGATACGCAGTATTTT
- | TRBJ1-5 | - | TRBV7-2 | CASSLDQGLGQPQHF | TGTGCCAGCAGCTTAGATCAGGGCCTCGGGCAGCCCCAGCATTTT
TRBD1 | TRBJ2-5 | - | TRBV15 | CATSQGAGETQYF | TGTGCCACCAGTCAGGGGGCCGGGGAGACCCAGTACTTC
TRBD1 | TRBJ1-6 | few | TRBV5-1 | CASSEPGTGNSPLHF | TGCGCCAGCAGCGAACCCGGGACAGGGAATTCACCCCTCCACTTT
TRBD2 | TRBJ2-3 | - | TRBV13 | CASSLKREAISSTQYF | TGTGCCAGCAGCCTGAAGCGGGAGGCTATTTCCAGTACGCAGTATTTT
TRBD2 | TRBJ2-5 | - | TRBV4-2 | CASSHEAGGNQETQYF | TGTGCCAGCAGCCACGAGGCGGGAGGGAACCAAGAGACCCAGTACTTC
- | TRBJ1-5 | - | TRBV6-1 | CASSENPGGGRNQPQHF | TGTGCCAGCAGTGAAAATCCAGGTGGAGGGCGCAATCAGCCCCAGCATTTT
TRBD1 | TRBJ2-3 | - | TRBV2 | CASRGTGNSDTQYF | TGTGCCAGCAGGGGGACAGGGAACTCAGATACGCAGTATTTT
- | TRBJ2-5 | - | TRBV7-9 | CASSPPSSGETQYF | TGTGCCAGCAGCCCACCGTCCTCGGGAGAGACCCAGTACTTC
- | TRBJ1-4 | - | TRBV10-3 | CAISDGGGEKLFF | TGTGCCATCAGTGACGGAGGTGGTGAAAAACTGTTTTTT
TRBD1 | TRBJ1-2 | - | TRBV27 | CASSAWDRGQDGYTF | TGTGCCAGCAGTGCCTGGGACAGGGGGCAGGATGGCTACACCTTC
TRBD2 | TRBJ2-1 | - | TRBV30 | CAWIAGASGEKVF | TGTGCCTGGATCGCAGGGGCTAGCGGGGAGAAAGTCTTC
- | TRBJ2-1 | - | TRBV19 | CASISPGFGEQFF | TGTGCCTCAATATCCCCAGGGTTCGGTGAGCAGTTCTTC
TRBD1 | TRBJ1-4 | - | TRBV19 | CASSKGQGNEKLFF | TGTGCCAGTAGTAAGGGACAGGGGAATGAAAAACTGTTTTTT
TRBD1 | TRBJ1-4 | - | TRBV7-9 | CASSGGTGQEKLFF | TGTGCCAGCAGCGGGGGGACAGGGCAAGAAAAACTGTTTTTT
- | TRBJ2-7 | - | TRBV29-1 | CSVRDSSSYEQYF | TGCAGCGTTAGGGACTCTAGCTCCTACGAGCAGTACTTC
TRBD2 | TRBJ2-5 | few | TRBV7-3 | CASSLTTSGGGKTQYF | TGTGCCAGCAGCTTAACCACTAGCGGGGGTGGGAAGACCCAGTACTTC
TRBD2 | TRBJ2-1 | - | TRBV19 | CASSKEVGGSLANEQFF | TGTGCCAGTAGTAAAGAAGTGGGCGGGAGTTTAGCCAATGAGCAGTTCTTC
- | TRBJ2-2 | - | TRBV13 | CASSWEQGTNTGELFF | TGTGCCAGCAGCTGGGAACAGGGAACGAACACCGGGGAGCTGTTTTTT
TRBD2 | TRBJ2-2 | - | TRBV27 | CASSSGIAGSGELFF | TGTGCCAGCAGTTCTGGGATAGCGGGGTCCGGGGAGCTGTTTTTT
- | TRBJ1-1 | - | TRBV27 | CASSLSGADFEAFF | TGTGCCAGCAGTTTATCAGGGGCCGATTTTGAAGCTTTCTTT
- | TRBJ2-1 | - | TRBV7-3 | CASSLQPPSLGDEQFF | TGTGCCAGCAGCTTACAACCGCCTAGCCTCGGGGATGAGCAGTTCTTC
TRBD1 | TRBJ1-2 | - | TRBV13 | CASGTGGGYTF | TGTGCCAGCGGGACAGGGGGTGGCTACACCTTC
TRBD2 | TRBJ2-3 | - | TRBV6-4 | CASSPGLAGADTQYF | TGTGCCAGCAGCCCGGGACTAGCGGGCGCAGATACGCAGTATTTT
- | TRBJ2-7 | once | TRBV5-4 | CASSPGLNSYEQYF | TGTGCCAGCAGCCCCGGACTCAACTCCTACGAGCAGTACTTC
TRBD1 | TRBJ2-7 | - | TRBV7-9 | CASSSPGQGSYEQYF | TGTGCCAGCAGCTCTCCGGGACAGGGATCCTACGAGCAGTACTTC
TRBD2 | TRBJ2-1 | once | TRBV19 | CASSTGTSAWEQFF | TGTGCCAGTAGTACCGGGACTAGCGCGTGGGAGCAGTTCTTC
- | TRBJ2-1 | - | TRBV4-1 | CASSQGNRANNEQFF | TGCGCCAGCAGCCAAGGAAATAGAGCGAACAATGAGCAGTTCTTC
TRBD1 | TRBJ2-2 | - | TRBV19 | CASSKTGDPGPRELFF | TGTGCCAGTAGTAAGACAGGGGATCCGGGCCCTCGGGAGCTGTTTTTT
TRBD1 | TRBJ1-3 | once | TRBV14 | CASSQERDSFSGNTIYF | TGTGCCAGCAGCCAAGAAAGGGACAGTTTCTCTGGAAACACCATATATTTT
TRBD1 | TRBJ1-2 | - | TRBV5-6 | CASSLGQGRYGYTF | TGTGCCAGCAGCCTGGGACAGGGCCGCTATGGCTACACCTTC